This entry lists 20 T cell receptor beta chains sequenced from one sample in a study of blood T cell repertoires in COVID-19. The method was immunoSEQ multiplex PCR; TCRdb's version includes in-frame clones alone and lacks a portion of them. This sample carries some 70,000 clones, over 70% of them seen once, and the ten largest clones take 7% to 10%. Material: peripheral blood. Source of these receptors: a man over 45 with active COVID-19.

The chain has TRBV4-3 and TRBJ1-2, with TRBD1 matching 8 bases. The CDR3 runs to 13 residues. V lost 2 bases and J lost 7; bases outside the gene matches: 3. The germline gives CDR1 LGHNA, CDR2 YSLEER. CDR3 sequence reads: CASSQRQGTGYTF. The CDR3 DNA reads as TGCGCCAGCAGCCAACGACAGGGGACTGGCTACACCTTC.

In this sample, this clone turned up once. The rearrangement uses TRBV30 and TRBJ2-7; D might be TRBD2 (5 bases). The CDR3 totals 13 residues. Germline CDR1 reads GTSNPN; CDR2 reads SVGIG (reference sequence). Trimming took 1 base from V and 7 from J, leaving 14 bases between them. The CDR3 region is CAWSGTGIGEQYF. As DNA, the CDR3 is TGTGCCTGGAGTGGGACGGGGATAGGAGAGCAGTACTTC.

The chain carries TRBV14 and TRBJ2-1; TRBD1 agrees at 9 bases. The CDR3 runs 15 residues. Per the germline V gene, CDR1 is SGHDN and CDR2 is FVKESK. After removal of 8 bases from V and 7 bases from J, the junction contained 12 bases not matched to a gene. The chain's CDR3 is CASSPRGQGRNEQFF. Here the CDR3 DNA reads TGTGCCAGCTCCCCCCGGGGACAGGGTAGGAATGAGCAGTTCTTC.

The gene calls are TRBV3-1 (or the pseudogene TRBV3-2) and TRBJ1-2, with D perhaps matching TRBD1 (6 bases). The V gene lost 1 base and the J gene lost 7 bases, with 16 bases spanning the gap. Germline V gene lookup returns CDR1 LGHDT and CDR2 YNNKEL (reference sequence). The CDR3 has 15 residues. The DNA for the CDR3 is TGTGCCAGCAGCCAAGGTTTACAGGGCCCTCCTGGCTACACCTTC. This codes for CASSQGLQGPPGYTF.

The CDR3 protein is CASSQEGPYEQYF. CDR3 in DNA: TGCGCCAGCAGCCAAGAGGGCCCCTACGAGCAGTACTTC. The rearrangement joins TRBV4-1 to TRBJ2-7; D is unresolved. The ends were cut back, 0 bases at V and 2 bases at J, with 5 bases in the middle. CDR1 is MGHRA and CDR2 is YSYEKL in the germline V gene. The CDR3 loop spans 13 amino acids.

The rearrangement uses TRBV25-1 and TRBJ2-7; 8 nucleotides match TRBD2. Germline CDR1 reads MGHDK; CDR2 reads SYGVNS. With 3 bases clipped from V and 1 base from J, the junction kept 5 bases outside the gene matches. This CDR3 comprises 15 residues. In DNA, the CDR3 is TGTGCCAGCAGTGATGACCGGGGGGGATCCTACGAGCAGTACTTC. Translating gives CASSDDRGGSYEQYF.

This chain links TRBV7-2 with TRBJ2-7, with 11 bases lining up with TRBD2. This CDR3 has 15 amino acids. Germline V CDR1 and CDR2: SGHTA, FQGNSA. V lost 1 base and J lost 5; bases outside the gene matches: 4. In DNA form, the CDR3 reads TGTGCCAGCAGCTTAGGCGGGACTAGCGGCCACGAGCAGTACTTC. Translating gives CASSLGGTSGHEQYF.

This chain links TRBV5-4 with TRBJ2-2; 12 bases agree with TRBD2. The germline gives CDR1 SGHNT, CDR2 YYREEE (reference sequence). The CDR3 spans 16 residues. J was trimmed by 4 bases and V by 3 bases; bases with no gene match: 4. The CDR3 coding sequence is TGTGCCAGCAGCTCCGGACTAGCGGGGAGCACCGGGGAGCTGTTTTTT. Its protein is CASSSGLAGSTGELFF.

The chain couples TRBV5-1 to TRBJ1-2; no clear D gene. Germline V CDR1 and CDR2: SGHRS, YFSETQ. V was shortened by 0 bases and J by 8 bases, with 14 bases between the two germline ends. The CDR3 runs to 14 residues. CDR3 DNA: TGCGCCAGCAGCTTGGATCCGGCCGGGAACGGCTACACCTTC. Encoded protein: CASSLDPAGNGYTF. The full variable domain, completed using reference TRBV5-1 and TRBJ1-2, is KAGVTQTPRYLIKTRGQQVTLSCSPISGHRSVSWYQQTPGQGLQFLFEYFSETQRNKGNFPGRFSGRQFSNSRSEMNVSTLELGDSALYLCASSLDPAGNGYTFGSGTRLTVV.

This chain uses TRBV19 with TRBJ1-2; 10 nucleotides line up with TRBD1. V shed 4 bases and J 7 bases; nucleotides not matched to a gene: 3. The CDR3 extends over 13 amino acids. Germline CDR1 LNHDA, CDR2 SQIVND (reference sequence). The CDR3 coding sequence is TGTGCCAGTAGTACTAGGGACAGGGGTGGCTACACCTTC. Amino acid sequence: CASSTRDRGGYTF.

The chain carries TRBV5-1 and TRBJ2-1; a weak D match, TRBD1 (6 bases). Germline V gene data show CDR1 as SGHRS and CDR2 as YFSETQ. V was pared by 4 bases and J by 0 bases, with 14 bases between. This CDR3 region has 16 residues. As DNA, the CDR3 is TGCGCCAGCAGCCTTGAGCAGGGGAGCTCCTACAATGAGCAGTTCTTC. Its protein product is CASSLEQGSSYNEQFF.

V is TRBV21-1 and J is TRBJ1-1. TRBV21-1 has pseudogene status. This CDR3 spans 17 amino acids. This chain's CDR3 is CASSFRPLQGGGTEAFF. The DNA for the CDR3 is TGTGCCAGCAGCTTCCGTCCTCTACAGGGAGGGGGGACTGAAGCTTTCTTT.

The CDR3 DNA follows: TGTGCCAGCAGCAAGACAGGGGGCGCGGAAACTTCACCCCTCCACTTT. Its translation is CASSKTGGAETSPLHF. This chain links TRBV7-9 with TRBJ1-6; TRBD1 agrees at 10 bases. Per the germline V gene, CDR1 is SEHNR and CDR2 is FQNEAQ (reference sequence). V trimming: 5 bases; J trimming: 9 bases; junction bases outside the gene matches: 10. CDR3 length equals 16 residues. Looking up the rest from reference TRBV7-9 and TRBJ1-6 gives the full variable domain: DTGVSQNPRHKITKRGQNVTFRCDPISEHNRLYWYRQTLGQGPEFLTYFQNEAQLEKSRLLSDRFSAERPKGSFSTLEIQRTEQGDSAMYLCASSKTGGAETSPLHFGNGTRLTVT.

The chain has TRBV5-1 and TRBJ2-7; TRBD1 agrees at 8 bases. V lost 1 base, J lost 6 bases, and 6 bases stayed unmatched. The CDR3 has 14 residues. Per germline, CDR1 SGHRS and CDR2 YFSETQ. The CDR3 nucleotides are TGCGCCAGCAGCTTGCAGGGGGCTGTGCTCGAGCAGTACTTC. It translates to CASSLQGAVLEQYF. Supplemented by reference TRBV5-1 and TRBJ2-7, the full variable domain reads KAGVTQTPRYLIKTRGQQVTLSCSPISGHRSVSWYQQTPGQGLQFLFEYFSETQRNKGNFPGRFSGRQFSNSRSEMNVSTLELGDSALYLCASSLQGAVLEQYFGPGTRLTVT.

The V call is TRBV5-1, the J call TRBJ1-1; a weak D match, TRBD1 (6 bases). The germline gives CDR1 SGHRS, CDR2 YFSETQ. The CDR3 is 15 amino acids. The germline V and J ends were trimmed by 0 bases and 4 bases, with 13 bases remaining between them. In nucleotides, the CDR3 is TGCGCCAGCAGCTTGGAGGGGCGAGGGGGCACTGAAGCTTTCTTT. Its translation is CASSLEGRGGTEAFF.

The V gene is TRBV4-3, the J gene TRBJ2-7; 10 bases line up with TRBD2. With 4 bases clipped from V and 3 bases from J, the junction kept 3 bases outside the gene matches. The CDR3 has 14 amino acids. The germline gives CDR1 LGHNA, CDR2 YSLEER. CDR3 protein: CASSPGTSVYEQYF. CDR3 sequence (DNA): TGCGCCAGCAGCCCTGGGACTAGCGTCTACGAGCAGTACTTC.

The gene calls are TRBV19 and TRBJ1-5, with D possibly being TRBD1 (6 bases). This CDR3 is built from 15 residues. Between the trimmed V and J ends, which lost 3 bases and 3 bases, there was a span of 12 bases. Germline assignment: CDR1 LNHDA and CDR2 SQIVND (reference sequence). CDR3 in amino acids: CASSMKGQPNQPQHF. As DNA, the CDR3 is TGTGCCAGTAGTATGAAAGGACAGCCCAATCAGCCCCAGCATTTT.

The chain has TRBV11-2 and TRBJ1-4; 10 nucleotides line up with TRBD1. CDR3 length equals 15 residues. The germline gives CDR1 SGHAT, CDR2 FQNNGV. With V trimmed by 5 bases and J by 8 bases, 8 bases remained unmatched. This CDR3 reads CASSSGTGDGEKLFF. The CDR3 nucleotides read TGTGCCAGCAGCAGTGGGACAGGGGACGGGGAAAAACTGTTTTTT.

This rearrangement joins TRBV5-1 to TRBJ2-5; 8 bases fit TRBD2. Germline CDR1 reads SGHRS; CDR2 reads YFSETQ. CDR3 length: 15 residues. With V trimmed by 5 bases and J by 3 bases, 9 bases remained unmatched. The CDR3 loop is CASRDGAGDEETQYF. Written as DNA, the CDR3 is TGCGCCAGCAGGGATGGAGCGGGAGACGAAGAGACCCAGTACTTC.

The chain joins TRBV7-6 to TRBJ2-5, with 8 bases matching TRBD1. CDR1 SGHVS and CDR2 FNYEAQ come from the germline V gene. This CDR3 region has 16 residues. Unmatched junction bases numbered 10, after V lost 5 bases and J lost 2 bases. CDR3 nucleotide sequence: TGTGCCAGCAGCCCAGGGGGCAACAGCCTTCAAGAGACCCAGTACTTC. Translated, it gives CASSPGGNSLQETQYF.